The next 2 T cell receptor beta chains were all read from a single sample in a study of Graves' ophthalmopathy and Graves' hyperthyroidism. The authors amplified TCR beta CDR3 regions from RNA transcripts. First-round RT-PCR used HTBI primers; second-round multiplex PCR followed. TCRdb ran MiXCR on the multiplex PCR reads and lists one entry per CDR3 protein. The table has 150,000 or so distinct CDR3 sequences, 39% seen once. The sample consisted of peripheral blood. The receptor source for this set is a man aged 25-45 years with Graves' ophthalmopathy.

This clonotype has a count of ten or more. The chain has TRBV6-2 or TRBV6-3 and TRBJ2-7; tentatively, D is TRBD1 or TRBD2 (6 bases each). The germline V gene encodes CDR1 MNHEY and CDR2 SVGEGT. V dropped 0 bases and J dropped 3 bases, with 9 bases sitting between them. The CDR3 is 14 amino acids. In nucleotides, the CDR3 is TGTGCCAGCAGTTACTCTGGGGGGCGCTACGAGCAGTACTTC. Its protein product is CASSYSGGRYEQYF.

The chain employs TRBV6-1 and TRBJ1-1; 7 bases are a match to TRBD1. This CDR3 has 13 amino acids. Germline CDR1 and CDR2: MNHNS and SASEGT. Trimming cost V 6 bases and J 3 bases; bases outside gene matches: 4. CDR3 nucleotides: TGTGCCAGCAGATGGACAGGTTACACTGAAGCTTTCTTT. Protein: CASRWTGYTEAFF.